The following is a TCR beta chain sequence with its context. Antigen: not known. These data are taken from a study of identical twins. Findings and caveats of the study: While abundant cord blood beta clonotypes carried fewer insertions, memory repertoires showed no such pattern.

MiXCR, run by TCRdb on the 5' RACE reads, gives a single entry per CDR3 protein. The repertoire includes approximately 500,000 distinct CDR3 sequences, 20% to 25% of them detected once, and around 3% sits in the top ten. Every donor was a healthy Caucasian. The data also belong to a second study, concerning T cells expressing NK-cell markers.

The receptor's source is a woman younger than 35 in good health. The sequenced sample was CD4+ T cells sorted from blood.

CDR3 coding DNA: TGCAGCGTCAAAGGGGGAGGGACAGCAGCCTACGAGCAGTACTTC. It encodes CSVKGGGTAAYEQYF. The chain combines TRBV29-1 with TRBJ2-7; D might be TRBD1 or TRBD2, each matching 7 bases. CDR1 and CDR2 from the germline V gene are SQVTM and ANQGSEA. This CDR3 spans 15 amino acids. The germline V and J ends were trimmed by 6 bases and 2 bases, with 20 bases remaining between them.